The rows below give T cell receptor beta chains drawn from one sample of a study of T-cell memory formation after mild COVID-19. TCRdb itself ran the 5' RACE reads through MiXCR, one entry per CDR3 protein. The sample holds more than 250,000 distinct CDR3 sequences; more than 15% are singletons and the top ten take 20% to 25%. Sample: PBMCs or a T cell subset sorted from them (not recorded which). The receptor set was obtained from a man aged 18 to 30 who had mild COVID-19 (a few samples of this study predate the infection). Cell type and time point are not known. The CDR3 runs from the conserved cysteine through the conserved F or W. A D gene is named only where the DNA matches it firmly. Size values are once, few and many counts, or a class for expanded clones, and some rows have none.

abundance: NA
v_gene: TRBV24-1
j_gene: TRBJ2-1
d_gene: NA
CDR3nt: TGTGCCACCAGTGATTCAAAGGGGTGGAATGAGCAGTTCTTC
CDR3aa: CATSDSKGWNEQFF

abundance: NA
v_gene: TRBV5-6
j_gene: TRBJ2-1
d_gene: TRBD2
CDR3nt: TGTGCCAGCAGCCCACTAGCGAACGTGCACAATGAGCAGTTCTTC
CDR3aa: CASSPLANVHNEQFF

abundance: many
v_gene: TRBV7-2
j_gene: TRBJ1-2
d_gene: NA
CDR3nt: TGTGCCAGCAGCCCGGGACAAAACTATGGCTACACCTTC
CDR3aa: CASSPGQNYGYTF

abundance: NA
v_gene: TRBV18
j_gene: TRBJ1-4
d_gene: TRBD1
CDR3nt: TGTGCCAGCTCGGTACAGGGGACTAATGAAAAACTGTTTTTT
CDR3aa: CASSVQGTNEKLFF

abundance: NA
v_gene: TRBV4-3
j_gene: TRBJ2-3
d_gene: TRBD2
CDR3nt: TGCGCCAGCAGCCAAGATAGCGGGGGGCTCACAGATACGCAGTATTTT
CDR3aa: CASSQDSGGLTDTQYF

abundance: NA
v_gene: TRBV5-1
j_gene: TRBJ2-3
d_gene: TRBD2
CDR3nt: TGCGCCAGCAGCTGGGGCGCTAGCGGATCCACAGATACGCAGTATTTT
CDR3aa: CASSWGASGSTDTQYF

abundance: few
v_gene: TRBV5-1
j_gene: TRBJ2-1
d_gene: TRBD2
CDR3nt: TGCGCCAGCAGCTGGGGGACTAGCGGAAATGAGCAGTTCTTC
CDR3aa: CASSWGTSGNEQFF

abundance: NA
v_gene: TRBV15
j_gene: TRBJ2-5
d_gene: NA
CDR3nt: TGTGCCACCAGCAGACGGACAGAGAGAAAGACGGAGACCCAGTACTTC
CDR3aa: CATSRRTERKTETQYF

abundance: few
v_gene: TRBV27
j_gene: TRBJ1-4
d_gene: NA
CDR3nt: TGTGCCAGCAGACAGGCTAATGAAAAACTGTTTTTT
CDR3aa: CASRQANEKLFF

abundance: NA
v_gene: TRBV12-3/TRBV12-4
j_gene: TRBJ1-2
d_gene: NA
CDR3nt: TGTGCCAGCAGTTTTGGTGAAAACTATGGCTACACCTTC
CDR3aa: CASSFGENYGYTF

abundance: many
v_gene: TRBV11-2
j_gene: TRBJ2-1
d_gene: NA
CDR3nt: TGTGCCAGCAGCCAGGCGCGTCACAATGAGCAGTTCTTC
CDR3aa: CASSQARHNEQFF

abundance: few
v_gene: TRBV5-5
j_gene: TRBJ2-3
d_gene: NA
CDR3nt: TGTGCCAGCAGCTTGGGGGCGGAACCCACAGATACGCAGTATTTT
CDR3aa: CASSLGAEPTDTQYF

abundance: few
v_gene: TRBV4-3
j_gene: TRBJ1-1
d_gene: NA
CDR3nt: TGCGCCAGCAGCCAAACCAGGGGCACTGAAGCTTTCTTT
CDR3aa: CASSQTRGTEAFF

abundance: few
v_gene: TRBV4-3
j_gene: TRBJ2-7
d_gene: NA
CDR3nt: TGCGCCAGCAGCCAAGATCGGCGGGACCCCTACGAGCAGTACTTC
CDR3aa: CASSQDRRDPYEQYF

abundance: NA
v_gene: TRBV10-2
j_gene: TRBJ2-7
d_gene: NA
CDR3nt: TGCGCCAGTGGACCCGGGGGCGAGCAGTACTTC
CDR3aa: CASGPGGEQYF

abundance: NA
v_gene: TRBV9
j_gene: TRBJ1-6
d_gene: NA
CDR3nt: TGTGCCAGCAGCACGGACGGAAACTATAATTCACCCCTCCACTTT
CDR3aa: CASSTDGNYNSPLHF

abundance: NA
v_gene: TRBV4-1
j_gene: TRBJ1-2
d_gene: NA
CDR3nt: TGCGCCAGCAGCCAGCTCAGGGAAGGGTATGGCTACACCTTC
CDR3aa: CASSQLREGYGYTF

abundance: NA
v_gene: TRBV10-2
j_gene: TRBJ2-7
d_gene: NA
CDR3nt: TGCGCCAGCAGGTACCCAGGGATGGGCGAGCAGTACTTC
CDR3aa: CASRYPGMGEQYF

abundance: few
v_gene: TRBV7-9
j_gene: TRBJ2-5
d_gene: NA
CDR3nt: TGTGCCAGCAGCTTAGTCTTACAAGAGACCCAGTACTTC
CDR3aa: CASSLVLQETQYF

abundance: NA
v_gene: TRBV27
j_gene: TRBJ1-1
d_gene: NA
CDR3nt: TGTGCCAGCAGTTTTGCAGGGGATGGGGCTGAAGCTTTCTTT
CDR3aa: CASSFAGDGAEAFF

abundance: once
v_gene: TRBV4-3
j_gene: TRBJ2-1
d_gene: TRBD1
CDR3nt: TGCGCCAGCAGCCAATATGGGACAGACTACAATGAGCAGTTCTTC
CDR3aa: CASSQYGTDYNEQFF

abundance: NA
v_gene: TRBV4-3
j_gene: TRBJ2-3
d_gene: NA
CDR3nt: TGCGCCAGCAGCTATAGGGGAACAGATACGCAGTATTTT
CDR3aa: CASSYRGTDTQYF

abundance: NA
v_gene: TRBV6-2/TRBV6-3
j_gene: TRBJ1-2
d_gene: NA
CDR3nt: TGTGCCAGCAGTTACGAGGGGTGGGAAGGCTACACCTTC
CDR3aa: CASSYEGWEGYTF

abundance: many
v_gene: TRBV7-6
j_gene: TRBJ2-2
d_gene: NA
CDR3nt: TGTGCCAGCAGCTTAGTCGGGGAAACCGGGGAGCTGTTTTTT
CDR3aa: CASSLVGETGELFF

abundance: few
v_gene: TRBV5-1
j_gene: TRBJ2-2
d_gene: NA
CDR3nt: TGCGCCAGCAGCCAGCAGGGCGCGAACACCGGGGAGCTGTTTTTT
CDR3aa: CASSQQGANTGELFF

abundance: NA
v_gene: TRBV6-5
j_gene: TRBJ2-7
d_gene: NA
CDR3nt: TGTGCCAGCAGTTACTCGGAGGACTACGAGCAGTACTTC
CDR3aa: CASSYSEDYEQYF

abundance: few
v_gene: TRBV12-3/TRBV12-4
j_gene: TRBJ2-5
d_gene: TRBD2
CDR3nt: TGTGCCAGCAGTTTACCGACTAGCTCCGTCCAAGAGACCCAGTACTTC
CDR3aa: CASSLPTSSVQETQYF

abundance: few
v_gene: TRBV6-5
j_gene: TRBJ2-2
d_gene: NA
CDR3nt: TGTGCCAGCAGTTACTGGGCCACGAACACCGGGGAGCTGTTTTTT
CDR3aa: CASSYWATNTGELFF

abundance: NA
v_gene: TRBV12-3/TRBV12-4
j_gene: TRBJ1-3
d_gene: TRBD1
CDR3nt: TGTGCCAGCAGGTGGGACAGCCTTACTGGAAACACCATATATTTT
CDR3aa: CASRWDSLTGNTIYF

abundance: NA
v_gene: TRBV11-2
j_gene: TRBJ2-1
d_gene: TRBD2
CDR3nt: TGTGCCAGCAGCTTCGGGTACAGCGGGGGGCAGTTCTTC
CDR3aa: CASSFGYSGGQFF

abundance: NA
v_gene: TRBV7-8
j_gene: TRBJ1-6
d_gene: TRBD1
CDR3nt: TGTGCCAGCAGCTTAGCTAACCCGGACAGGGCAAATTCACCCCTCCACTTT
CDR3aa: CASSLANPDRANSPLHF

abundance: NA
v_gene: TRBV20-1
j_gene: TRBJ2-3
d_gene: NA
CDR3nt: TGCAGTGCTGGCGCGGGGGCCACAAATATGAAAGATACGCAGTATTTT
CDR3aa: CSAGAGATNMKDTQYF

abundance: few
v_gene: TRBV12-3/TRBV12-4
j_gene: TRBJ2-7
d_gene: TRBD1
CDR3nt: TGTGCCAGCAGTACCCGACAGGGGATATCCTACGAGCAGTACTTC
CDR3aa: CASSTRQGISYEQYF

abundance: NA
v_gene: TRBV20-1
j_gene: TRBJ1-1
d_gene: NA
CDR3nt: TGCAGTGCTAGTTGGGGGTTGACTGAAGCTTTCTTT
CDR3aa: CSASWGLTEAFF

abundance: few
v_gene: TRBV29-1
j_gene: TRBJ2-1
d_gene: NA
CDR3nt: TGCAGCGTTGGAGCGAGGAGCTCCTACAATGAGCAGTTCTTC
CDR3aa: CSVGARSSYNEQFF

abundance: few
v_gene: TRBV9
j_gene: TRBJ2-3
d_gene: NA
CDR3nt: TGTGCCAGCAGCCCCACAATGTTAACGCGGCAGTATTTT
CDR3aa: CASSPTMLTRQYF

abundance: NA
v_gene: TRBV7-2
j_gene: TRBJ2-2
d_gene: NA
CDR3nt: TGTGCCAGCAGCCCCCGGGACGCCAGGGAGCTGTTTTTT
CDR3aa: CASSPRDARELFF

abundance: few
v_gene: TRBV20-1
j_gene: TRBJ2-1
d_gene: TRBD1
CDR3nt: TGCAGTGTGAACAGGGGTGGTGATGAGCAGTTCTTC
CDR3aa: CSVNRGGDEQFF

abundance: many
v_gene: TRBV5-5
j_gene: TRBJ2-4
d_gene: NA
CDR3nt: TGTGCCAGCAGCTTGCGTGTGGCCCAGGTGGCGGACATTCAGTACTTC
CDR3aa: CASSLRVAQVADIQYF

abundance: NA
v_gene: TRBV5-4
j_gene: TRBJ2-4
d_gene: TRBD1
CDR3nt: TGTGCCAGCAGCGGAATAGACAGGGGAGTCAGCCTCTTC
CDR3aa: CASSGIDRGVSLF

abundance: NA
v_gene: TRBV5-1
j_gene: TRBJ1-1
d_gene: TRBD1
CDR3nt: TGCGCCAGCAGCGGAGGACAGGAGATGGCTTTCTTT
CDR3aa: CASSGGQEMAFF

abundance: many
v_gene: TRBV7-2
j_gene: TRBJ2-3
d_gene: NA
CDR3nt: TGTGCCAGCAGCTTTGTTGGCACAGATACGCAGTATTTT
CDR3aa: CASSFVGTDTQYF

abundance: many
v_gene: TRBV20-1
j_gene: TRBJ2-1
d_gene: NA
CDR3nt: TGCAGTGCTAGAGATTCGACAGGCCCCTACAATGAGCAGTTCTTC
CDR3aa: CSARDSTGPYNEQFF

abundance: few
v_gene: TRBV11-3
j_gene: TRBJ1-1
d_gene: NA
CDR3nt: TGTGCCAGCAGCTTGGTACAGGGAATTGCTGAAGCTTTCTTT
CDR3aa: CASSLVQGIAEAFF

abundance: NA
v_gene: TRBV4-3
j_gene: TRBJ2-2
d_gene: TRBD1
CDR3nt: TGCGCCAGCAGCCCCGGACAGGCTACGAACACCGGGGAGCTGTTTTTT
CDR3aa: CASSPGQATNTGELFF

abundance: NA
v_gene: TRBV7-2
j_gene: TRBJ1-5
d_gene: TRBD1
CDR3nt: TGTGCCAGCAGCCTCTTTAGTGGACAGGGCCTTAATCAGCCCCAGCATTTT
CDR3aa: CASSLFSGQGLNQPQHF

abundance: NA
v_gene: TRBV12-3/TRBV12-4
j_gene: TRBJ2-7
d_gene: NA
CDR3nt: TGTGCCAGCAACCTCGGACACACGGCTCTCGAGCAGTACTTC
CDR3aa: CASNLGHTALEQYF

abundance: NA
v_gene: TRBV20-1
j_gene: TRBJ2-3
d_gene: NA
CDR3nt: TGCAGTGCAAACCCGCCCGGGGTTGGCACAGATACGCAGTATTTT
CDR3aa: CSANPPGVGTDTQYF

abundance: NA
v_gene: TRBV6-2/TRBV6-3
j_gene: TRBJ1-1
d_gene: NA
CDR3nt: TGTGCCAGCAGTTACCCCCCGAGAGCTTTCTTT
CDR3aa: CASSYPPRAFF

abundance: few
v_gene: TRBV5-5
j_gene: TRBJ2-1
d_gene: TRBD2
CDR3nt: TGTGCCAGCAGCCGTCGAGGAGCGGGGTCCCTGCCGAATGAGCAGTTCTTC
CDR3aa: CASSRRGAGSLPNEQFF

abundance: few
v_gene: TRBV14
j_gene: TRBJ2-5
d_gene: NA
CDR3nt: TGTGCCAGCAGCCGGAACGGGATTCGCGAGACCCAGTACTTC
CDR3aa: CASSRNGIRETQYF

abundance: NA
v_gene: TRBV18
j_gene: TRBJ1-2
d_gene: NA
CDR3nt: TGTGCCAGCTCCCTTGACCGTGTCTATGGCTACACCTTC
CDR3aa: CASSLDRVYGYTF

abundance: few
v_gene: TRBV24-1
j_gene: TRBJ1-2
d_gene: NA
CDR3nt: TGTGCCACCAGTGATTTCGGGGGGGACAAGCATGGCTACACCTTC
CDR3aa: CATSDFGGDKHGYTF

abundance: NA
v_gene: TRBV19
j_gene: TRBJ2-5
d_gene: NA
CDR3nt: TGTGCCAGTAGTCGAACGGGACGCGGGGAAGAGACCCAGTACTTC
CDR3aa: CASSRTGRGEETQYF

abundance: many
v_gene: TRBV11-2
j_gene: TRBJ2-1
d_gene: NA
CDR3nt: TGTGCCAGCAGCCCTCCGGGCCTTCCAGAGGTCAATGAGCAGTTCTTC
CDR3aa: CASSPPGLPEVNEQFF

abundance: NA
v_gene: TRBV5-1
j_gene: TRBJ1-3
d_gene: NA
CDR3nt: TGCGCCAGCAATGACGGCGCCAACTCTGGAAACACCATATATTTT
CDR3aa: CASNDGANSGNTIYF

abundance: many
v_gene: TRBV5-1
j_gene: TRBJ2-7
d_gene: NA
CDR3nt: TGCGCCAGCAGCCCTGCGGTTCTCTCGGAGAACGAGCAGTACTTC
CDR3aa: CASSPAVLSENEQYF

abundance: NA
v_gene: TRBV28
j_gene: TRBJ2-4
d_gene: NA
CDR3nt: TGTGCCAGCAGTTTGTGGGGGGAAGAGGACATTCAGTACTTC
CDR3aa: CASSLWGEEDIQYF

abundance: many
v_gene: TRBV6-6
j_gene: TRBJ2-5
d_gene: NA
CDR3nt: TGTGCCAGCAGTTACTCCCGTCGAGAGACCCAGTACTTC
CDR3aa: CASSYSRRETQYF